This TCR beta chain was recorded in a study of T cell changes during pregnancy in multiple sclerosis. This CDR3 has 20 residues. The V end lost 0 bases, the J end lost 5 bases, and 26 bases lay between the germline ends. Germline V CDR1 and CDR2: LNHNV, YYDKDF (reference sequence). The data were produced by immunoSEQ multiplex PCR, yet TCRdb's version contains in-frame clones alone and is incomplete. The sample gives 45,000 to 60,000 clones, approximately 92% of which show up once; over 1% is in the top ten. The sequence derives from a female donor in good health, enrolled as a control in a pregnancy study. The chain employs TRBV15 and TRBJ2-1; weak D call: TRBD1 (5 bases). The sample was peripheral blood, taken after pregnancy. CDR3 DNA: TGTGCCACCAGCAGAGATCGGACCCCCCCAGGACAAGTCTGGGACAATGAGCAGTTCTTC. Its protein product is CATSRDRTPPGQVWDNEQFF.